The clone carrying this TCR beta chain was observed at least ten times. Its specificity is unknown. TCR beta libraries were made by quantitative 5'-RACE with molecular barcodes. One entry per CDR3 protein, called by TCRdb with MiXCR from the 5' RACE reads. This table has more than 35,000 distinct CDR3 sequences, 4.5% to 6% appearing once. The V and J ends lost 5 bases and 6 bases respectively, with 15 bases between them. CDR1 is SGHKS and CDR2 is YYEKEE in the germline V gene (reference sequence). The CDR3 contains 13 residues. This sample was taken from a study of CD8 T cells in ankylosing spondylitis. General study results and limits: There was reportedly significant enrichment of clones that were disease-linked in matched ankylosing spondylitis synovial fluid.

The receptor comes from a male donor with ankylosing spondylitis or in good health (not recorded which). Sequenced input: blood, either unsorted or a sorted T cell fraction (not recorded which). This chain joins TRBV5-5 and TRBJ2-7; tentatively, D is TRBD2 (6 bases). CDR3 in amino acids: CASSWPGRREQYF. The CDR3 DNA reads TGTGCCAGCAGTTGGCCAGGGAGGCGCGAGCAGTACTTC.